This T cell receptor (beta chain) was sequenced during a study of PD-L1 blockade in urothelial cancer. On the study more broadly: Earlier, patients had received 0 to 3 chemotherapy regimens. A median blood sample held about 140,000 T cells and about 89,000 unique TCRs.

Assay: immunoSEQ multiplex PCR; the TCRdb copy retains only in-frame clones and omits some. The table shows 90,000 or so clones, with nearly 90% occurring only once. The time point denotes: pretreatment peripheral blood. Urothelial carcinoma, locally advanced or metastatic, affected the patients. A total of 1 to 8 samples per patient were collected pretreatment and on-treatment. Trimming removed 7 bases at V and 6 bases at J, with 15 bases between. From germline, CDR1 is SGHVS and CDR2 FQNEAQ. The CDR3 covers 14 residues. The sequence was collected from a man aged 55-75 years with urothelial cancer. The V gene is TRBV7-8, the J gene TRBJ1-4; D not certain. The sequencing used PBMCs, collected around atezolizumab (anti-PD-L1) treatment. In DNA form, the CDR3 reads TGTGCCAGCACCTACAGAGGAGCGGATGAAAAACTGTTTTTT. Encoded protein: CASTYRGADEKLFF.